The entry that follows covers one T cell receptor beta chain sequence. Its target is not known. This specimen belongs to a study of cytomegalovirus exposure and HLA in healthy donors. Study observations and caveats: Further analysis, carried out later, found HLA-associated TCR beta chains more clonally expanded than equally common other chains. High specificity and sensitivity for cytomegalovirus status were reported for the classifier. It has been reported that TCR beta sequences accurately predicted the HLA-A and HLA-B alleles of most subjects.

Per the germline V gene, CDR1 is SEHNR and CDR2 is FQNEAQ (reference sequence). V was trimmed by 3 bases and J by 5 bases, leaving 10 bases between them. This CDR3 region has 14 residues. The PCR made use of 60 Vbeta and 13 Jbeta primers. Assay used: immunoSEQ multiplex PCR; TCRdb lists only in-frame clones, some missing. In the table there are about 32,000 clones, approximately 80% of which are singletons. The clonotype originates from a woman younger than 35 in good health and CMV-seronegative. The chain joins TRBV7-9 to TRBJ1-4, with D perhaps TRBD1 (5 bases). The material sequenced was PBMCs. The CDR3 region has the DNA TGTGCCAGCAGCTTGGGGGGTCTGAATGAAAAACTGTTTTTT. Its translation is CASSLGGLNEKLFF.